The 17 T cell receptor beta chains reported below all come from one sample, sequenced in a study of graft-versus-host responses after intestinal transplantation. These TCRs are of unknown antigen specificity. TCRdb's copy holds only in-frame clones and misses some; the assay was immunoSEQ multiplex PCR. The table lists approximately 100,000 clones, roughly 90% of them singletons. Source: unstimulated CD4+ T cells sorted from spleen or lymph node cells, taken before intestinal transplant. These receptor sequences come from a human donor who received an intestinal transplant.

The chain links TRBV10-3 to TRBJ2-3; TRBD2 might be the D (5 bases). Trimming took 4 bases from V and 2 from J, leaving 13 bases between them. Germline V gene lookup returns CDR1 ENHRY and CDR2 SYGVKD. The CDR3 totals 15 residues. CDR3 nucleotide sequence: TGTGCCATCAGTGGTGGAGGAGCCTCCACAGATACGCAGTATTTT. As protein: CAISGGGASTDTQYF.

In nucleotides, the CDR3 is TGTGCCAGCAGTTACACCCGGACGGGAACGCAAGAGACCCAGTACTTC. Translated: CASSYTRTGTQETQYF. The chain links TRBV6-5 to TRBJ2-5; possible D gene TRBD2, 5 bases. V gave up 2 bases and J gave up 2 bases, with 15 bases separating them. Germline V CDR1 and CDR2: MNHEY, SVGAGI. This CDR3 has 16 amino acids.

The rearrangement links TRBV5-1 to TRBJ2-5; D unresolved. Trimming shortened V by 4 bases and J by 4 bases, and 11 bases separated the two germline ends. The germline CDR1 and CDR2 sequences are SGHRS and YFSETQ. The CDR3 is made up of 13 amino acids. Here the CDR3 reads CASSLMFGETQYF. In DNA form, the CDR3 reads TGCGCCAGCAGCCTAATGTTCGGAGAGACCCAGTACTTC. The full variable domain, in which reference TRBV5-1 and TRBJ2-5 provide the parts outside the CDR3, is KAGVTQTPRYLIKTRGQQVTLSCSPISGHRSVSWYQQTPGQGLQFLFEYFSETQRNKGNFPGRFSGRQFSNSRSEMNVSTLELGDSALYLCASSLMFGETQYFGPGTRLLVL.

This clone has only one observation. The gene calls are TRBV11-2 and TRBJ1-2, with TRBD1 identical over 9 bases. CDR1 and CDR2 from the germline V gene are SGHAT and FQNNGV. The CDR3 consists of 16 residues. The V gene end was trimmed by 7 bases and the J gene end by 8 bases; junction bases not matched to a gene: 17. CDR3 amino acids: CASNKGPDRGLGGYTF. DNA for the CDR3: TGTGCCAGCAACAAAGGCCCCGACAGGGGGTTGGGGGGCTACACCTTC.

The V call is TRBV11-2, the J call TRBJ1-1; D remains unclear. The V end was cut by 0 bases, the J end by 10 bases, with 6 bases between. Germline CDR1 reads SGHAT; CDR2 reads FQNNGV. CDR3 length equals 11 residues. DNA for the CDR3: TGTGCCAGCAGCTTAGACCGGGGAGCTTTCTTT. It encodes CASSLDRGAFF.

The J gene is TRBJ1-2, the V gene TRBV10-3, with D hard to call. The CDR3 contains 13 residues. V was trimmed by 4 bases and J by 0 bases, leaving 6 bases between them. The V gene's germline CDR1 is ENHRY and CDR2 SYGVKD. This CDR3 is CAISGVSNYGYTF. DNA of the CDR3: TGTGCCATCAGTGGCGTGTCTAACTATGGCTACACCTTC.

This sequence joins TRBV27 and TRBJ1-3, with unresolved D. V was cut by 5 bases and J by 4 bases, with 18 bases left in between. CDR1 is MNHEY, CDR2 SMNVEV, per germline (reference sequence). The CDR3 spans 16 residues. CDR3 in DNA: TGTGCCAGCAGTGCTAGGGCAAGCGGGTCGGGAAACACCATATATTTT. Protein product: CASSARASGSGNTIYF.

This clone was seen only once. V is TRBV4-2 and J is TRBJ1-1; a possible D gene is TRBD1 (6 bases). There are 15 residues in the CDR3. V shed 1 base and J shed 1 base, with 10 bases lying between them. Germline V lookup: CDR1 LGHNA, CDR2 YNFKEQ. CDR3 nucleotide sequence: TGTGCCAGCAGCCAAGGGGGGGGCGGGAACACTGAAGCTTTCTTT. This encodes CASSQGGGGNTEAFF.

The chain employs TRBV4-2 and TRBJ1-2; 7 bases match TRBD1. Germline CDR1 reads LGHNA; CDR2 reads YNFKEQ. V shed 3 bases and J 2 bases; nucleotides not matched to a gene: 12. CDR3 size: 17 residues. CDR3 amino acids: CASSQSPSGQANYGYTF. Written as DNA, the CDR3 is TGTGCCAGCAGCCAGAGCCCCTCCGGACAGGCAAACTATGGCTACACCTTC.

In this sample, this clone turned up once. The chain is built from TRBV7-3 and TRBJ2-2, with 7 bases fitting TRBD2. CDR1 SGHTA and CDR2 FQGTGA come from the germline V gene. The CDR3 length is 15 residues. The V and J ends lost 5 bases and 2 bases, in that order; junction bases with no gene match: 5. The CDR3 nucleotides read TGTGCCAGCAGCCCTACGGGGGGAAACACCGGGGAGCTGTTTTTT. It yields the protein CASSPTGGNTGELFF. The whole variable domain, remainder taken from reference TRBV7-3 and TRBJ2-2, is GAGVSQTPSNKVTEKGKYVELRCDPISGHTALYWYRQSLGQGPEFLIYFQGTGAADDSGLPNDRFFAVRPEGSVSTLKIQRTERGDSAVYLCASSPTGGNTGELFFGEGSRLTVL.

The gene calls are TRBV2 and TRBJ2-3, with 12 nucleotides matching TRBD2. Trimming removed 6 bases from V and 5 bases from J; junction bases left unmatched: 9. Germline V gives CDR1 SNHLY, CDR2 FYNNEI. The CDR3 consists of 16 residues. The CDR3 sequence is CASRPTSGGFIDTQYF. In DNA form, the CDR3 reads TGTGCCAGCAGACCCACTAGCGGGGGGTTCATAGATACGCAGTATTTT.

The V gene is TRBV18, the J gene TRBJ1-5; D gene ambiguous. CDR3 size: 13 residues. Trimming stripped 6 bases from V and 5 bases from J, with 11 bases between. Germline-derived CDR1 and CDR2 are KGHSH and LQKENI. The CDR3 sequence is CASSDQRDQPQHF. For the CDR3, the DNA is TGTGCCAGCTCGGATCAGCGGGATCAGCCCCAGCATTTT. The complete variable domain, with remaining parts taken from reference TRBV18 and TRBJ1-5, reads NAGVMQNPRHLVRRRGQEARLRCSPMKGHSHVYWYRQLPEEGLKFMVYLQKENIIDESGMPKERFSAEFPKEGPSILRIQQVVRGDSAAYFCASSDQRDQPQHFGDGTRLSIL.

The gene calls are TRBV29-1 and TRBJ1-2; D is ambiguous. Germline V gene lookup returns CDR1 SQVTM and CDR2 ANQGSEA. The CDR3 totals 12 residues. Trimming cost V 6 bases and J 5 bases, with 13 bases left between them. The CDR3 DNA follows: TGCAGCGTCCCGACGGTAGCGTATGGCTACACCTTC. It codes for CSVPTVAYGYTF. Based on the CDR3 plus reference TRBV29-1 and TRBJ1-2, the full variable domain is SAVISQKPSRDICQRGTSLTIQCQVDSQVTMMFWYRQQPGQSLTLIATANQGSEATYESGFVIDKFPISRPNLTFSTLTVSNMSPEDSSIYLCSVPTVAYGYTFGSGTRLTVV.

This clone was observed a single time. The chain joins TRBV12-5 to TRBJ1-5; perhaps TRBD1 as D (5 bases). The V gene's germline CDR1 is LGHNT and CDR2 FRNRAP. V was trimmed by 6 bases and J by 3 bases, leaving 9 bases between them. This CDR3 contains 13 residues. CDR3 region: CASGGGINQPQHF. For the CDR3, the DNA is TGTGCTAGTGGCGGGGGGATCAATCAGCCCCAGCATTTT.

The chain recombines TRBV7-3 with TRBJ2-5, with 7 bases matching TRBD2. Germline loops: CDR1 SGHTA, CDR2 FQGTGA. The trim removed 6 bases at V and 0 bases at J, leaving 4 bases unmatched. This CDR3 has 14 residues. CDR3 in DNA: TGTGCCAGCAGTCGCGGGGGACACCAAGAGACCCAGTACTTC. Its translation is CASSRGGHQETQYF.

This sequence joins TRBV4-1 and TRBJ2-1; D ambiguous. Deletions cut 1 base from V and 10 bases from J, with 11 bases between. The CDR3 is made up of 13 amino acids. Germline V gene data show CDR1 as MGHRA and CDR2 as YSYEKL. CDR3 in amino acids: CASSQVGGNEQFF. In nucleotides, the CDR3 is TGCGCCAGCAGCCAAGTCGGCGGTAACGAGCAGTTCTTC.

The chain carries TRBV18 and TRBJ2-1; D is undetermined. Trimming pared 0 bases from V and 4 bases from J, leaving 4 bases between. Germline V gene data show CDR1 as KGHSH and CDR2 as LQKENI. The CDR3 has 13 amino acids. The CDR3: CASSPPGYNEQFF. The CDR3 bases are TGTGCCAGCTCACCACCCGGGTACAATGAGCAGTTCTTC.